This TCR beta chain was identified in a study of T cell clusters in autoimmune cytopenias. On the study more broadly: Per sample, median TRB depth was approximately 48,000 reads, yielding a median 2,350 distinct clonotypes.

CDR1 and CDR2 from the germline V gene are SEHNR and FQNEAQ (reference sequence). The CDR3 totals 14 residues. TRB amplification used 250 ng of peripheral blood genomic DNA. Considering frequency, this clonotype is medium-sized. TRB was amplified by touch-down multiplex PCR, primer pools A and B combined. TCRdb reanalyzed the multiplex PCR reads and collapses them to one entry per CDR3 protein, without DNA. This sample's clone table lists thousands of distinct CDR3 sequences. The receptor was isolated from a human donor with an autoimmune cytopenia or autoimmune hepatitis (not recorded which). What was sequenced was peripheral blood. The J gene is TRBJ2-5, the V gene TRBV7-9; with no DNA, the TCRdb D assignment of TRBD2 cannot be verified. The chain's CDR3 is CASSLGTRQETQYF. The full variable domain, with the rest looked up from reference TRBV7-9 and TRBJ2-5, is DTGVSQNPRHKITKRGQNVTFRCDPISEHNRLYWYRQTLGQGPEFLTYFQNEAQLEKSRLLSDRFSAERPKGSFSTLEIQRTEQGDSAMYLCASSLGTRQETQYFGPGTRLLVL.